This T cell receptor beta chain derives from a study of regulatory T cells in long-lasting Graves disease. Study-wide results and limits: With persistent disease, TRBV28, TRBJ1-2 and TRBJ2-5 were the favored segments. Thyroid tissue was not studied; only peripheral blood was.

As to this clonotype: The antigen remains unidentified.

Time point indicated: newly diagnosed GD, antithyroid drugs for less than 3 months. Scientists built the TCR library using RNA that was extracted from PBMCs. HTBI primers from iRepertoire and Arm-PCR of CDR3 regions yielded the TCR beta libraries. Original data processing: Sample data revealed roughly 62 TRBV and over twelve TRBJ segments. TCRdb reanalysed the multiplex PCR reads using MiXCR and keeps one entry per CDR3 protein. V and J calls and clone size were set by TCRdb, not the authors. The data show around 400,000 distinct CDR3 sequences, around a sixth seen once. This CDR3 region has 18 residues. Germline values: CDR1 DFQATT, CDR2 SNEGSKA (reference sequence). The germline V and J ends were trimmed by 0 bases and 4 bases, with 19 bases remaining between them.

This specimen consisted of peripheral blood mononuclear cells (PBMCs), obtained at new diagnosis, from a patient treated with antithyroid drugs. The receptor was isolated from a female donor with Graves disease. This chain uses TRBV20-1 with TRBJ2-6, with D possibly matching TRBD2 (6 bases). The CDR3 nucleotides are TGCAGTGCTAGAGATAATATCCAGGGACTGTGGGGGGCCAACGTCCTGACTTTC. This sequence encodes CSARDNIQGLWGANVLTF.